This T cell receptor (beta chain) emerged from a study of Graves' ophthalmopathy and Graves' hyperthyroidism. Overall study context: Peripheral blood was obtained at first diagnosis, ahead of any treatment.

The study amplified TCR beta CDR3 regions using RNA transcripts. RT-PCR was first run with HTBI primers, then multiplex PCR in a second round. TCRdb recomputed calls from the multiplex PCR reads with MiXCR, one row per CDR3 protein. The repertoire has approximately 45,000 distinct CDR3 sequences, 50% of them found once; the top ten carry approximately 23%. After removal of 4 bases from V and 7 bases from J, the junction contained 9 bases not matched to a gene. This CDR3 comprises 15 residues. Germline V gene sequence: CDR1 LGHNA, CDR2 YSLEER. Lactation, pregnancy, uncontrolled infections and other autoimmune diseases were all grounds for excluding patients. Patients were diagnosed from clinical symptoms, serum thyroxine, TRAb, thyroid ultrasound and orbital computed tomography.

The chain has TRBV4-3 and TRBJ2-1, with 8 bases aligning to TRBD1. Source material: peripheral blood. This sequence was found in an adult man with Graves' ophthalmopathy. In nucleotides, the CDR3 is TGCGCCAGCAGCCCAGACAGGGGACACGGGAATGAGCAGTTCTTC. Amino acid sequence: CASSPDRGHGNEQFF.